This entry lists 18 T cell receptor beta chains sequenced from one sample in a study of blood T cell repertoires in COVID-19. Produced via immunoSEQ multiplex PCR; TCRdb's table is partial and in-frame only. Of around 250,000 clones listed, approximately 86% are singletons. The sequenced material came from peripheral blood. The receptors derive from a woman aged 18-30 years with acute or convalescent COVID-19.

The chain joins TRBV6-5 to TRBJ1-2, with 8 bases that match TRBD1. The CDR3 totals 14 residues. With V trimmed by 4 bases and J by 4 bases, 5 bases remained unmatched. Germline CDR1 is MNHEY and CDR2 is SVGAGI. CDR3 protein: CASSWGQDSYGYTF. CDR3 sequence (DNA): TGTGCCAGCAGTTGGGGACAGGACTCCTATGGCTACACCTTC.

This clone was counted a few times. The chain carries TRBV6-6 and TRBJ1-2, with TRBD1 matching 7 bases. The CDR3 is made up of 13 amino acids. Germline lookup yields CDR1 MNHNY and CDR2 SVGAGI (reference sequence). After removal of 6 bases from V and 6 bases from J, the junction contained 7 bases not matched to a gene. CDR3 protein: CASRESRGHGYTF. The DNA for the CDR3 is TGTGCCAGCAGGGAGAGTAGGGGGCATGGCTACACCTTC.

This chain connects TRBV19 to TRBJ2-1; 9 bases map to TRBD2. Germline V gene sequence: CDR1 LNHDA, CDR2 SQIVND (reference sequence). The ends lost 6 bases at V and 6 bases at J; junction bases unmatched: 12. The CDR3 contains 16 residues. For the CDR3, the DNA is TGTGCCAGTAGGCCCCCTGGGCGGGAGGGACGCAATGAGCAGTTCTTC. Protein: CASRPPGREGRNEQFF.

Concerning this clone: One end of the junction fails to match germline, which may point to a read error. The chain joins TRBV18 to TRBJ1-4; D is perhaps TRBD1 (5 bases). This CDR3 comprises 15 residues. Germline values: CDR1 KGHSH, CDR2 LQKENI. CDR3 sequence reads: CASSPPWSGGEKLFF. The CDR3 region has the DNA TGTGCCAGCTCCCCACCCTGGTCCGGGGGGGAAAAACTGTTTTTT.

This clone was observed a few times. The chain employs TRBV7-2 and TRBJ2-1; tentative D call: TRBD1 (6 bases). Trimming removed 1 base from V and 13 bases from J, with 14 bases in between. CDR3 length: 13 amino acids. The germline V gene has CDR1 SGHTA and CDR2 FQGNSA. The CDR3 here is CASSLVIGGTQFF. CDR3 in DNA: TGTGCCAGCAGCTTAGTAATAGGGGGTACTCAGTTCTTC.

The CDR3, as DNA: TGCGCCAGCAGCTTATCTCTCGCAGGGGGAAATGAAAAACTGTTTTTT. This translates into CASSLSLAGGNEKLFF. The chain recombines TRBV5-1 with TRBJ1-4; TRBD1 aligns across 7 bases. This CDR3 contains 16 residues. In germline, CDR1 is SGHRS, CDR2 YFSETQ. The trim removed 2 bases at V and 5 bases at J, leaving 9 bases unmatched.

This clone has more than one count but fewer than ten. Here the CDR3 DNA reads TGTGCCAGCAGCTTGGGCGGACTCAACAATGAGCAGTTCTTC. Translation: CASSLGGLNNEQFF. The rearrangement links TRBV5-5 to TRBJ2-1; perhaps TRBD2 as D (5 bases). This CDR3 is built from 14 residues. Trimming left V 0 bases short and J 5 bases short, with 9 bases between. The germline V gene encodes CDR1 SGHKS and CDR2 YYEKEE (reference sequence).

This chain uses TRBV11-2 with TRBJ1-4; a weak D match, TRBD1 (6 bases). V lost 5 bases and J 3 bases, leaving 10 bases between the germline ends. Germline V CDR1 and CDR2: SGHAT, FQNNGV. The CDR3 has 14 residues. Here the CDR3 DNA reads TGTGCCAGCAGCACAGGGTCGGCTAATGAAAAACTGTTTTTT. This codes for CASSTGSANEKLFF.

This clone was found a few times. The V and J genes are TRBV6-5 and TRBJ2-3; D is possibly TRBD1 (5 bases). V lost 2 bases and J 4 bases, leaving 10 bases between the germline ends. CDR1 and CDR2 (germline): MNHEY, SVGAGI. This CDR3 region has 14 residues. CDR3 DNA sequence: TGTGCCAGCAGTTACCGCAGGGCGGCAGATACGCAGTATTTT. This codes for CASSYRRAADTQYF.

V gene TRBV9 combines with J gene TRBJ2-1, with 7 bases matching TRBD2. Per germline, CDR1 SGDLS and CDR2 YYNGEE. This CDR3 is built from 18 residues. Trimming removed 4 bases from V and 5 bases from J; junction bases left unmatched: 18. DNA for the CDR3: TGTGCCAGCAGCACGTCCCGGGACCCGAACCGGGGGGACAATGAGCAGTTCTTC. Protein: CASSTSRDPNRGDNEQFF.

The gene calls are TRBV6-2 or TRBV6-3 and TRBJ2-3; D is unresolved. From germline, CDR1 is MNHEY and CDR2 SVGEGT. V was pared by 4 bases and J by 5 bases, with 4 bases between. The CDR3 contains 11 residues. The CDR3, as DNA: TGTGCCAGCAGTTCGGGAGATACGCAGTATTTT. Translating it yields CASSSGDTQYF.

This chain links TRBV6-2 or TRBV6-3 with TRBJ2-5, with D hard to call. The CDR3 length is 12 residues. The V gene lost 5 bases and the J gene lost 5 bases, with 9 bases spanning the gap. Germline-derived CDR1 and CDR2 are MNHEY and SVGEGT. This CDR3 is CASSPTSETQYF. In DNA, the CDR3 is TGTGCCAGCAGTCCAACTTCGGAGACCCAGTACTTC.

This clone was recorded a few times. This rearrangement joins TRBV27 to TRBJ1-6, with D possibly being TRBD1 (5 bases). Trimming pared 8 bases from V and 9 bases from J, leaving 17 bases between. CDR1 and CDR2 (germline): MNHEY, SMNVEV (reference sequence). This CDR3 has 14 amino acids. The CDR3 nucleotides read TGTGCCAGCGGACGTTATGGGGGAGGTTCACCCCTCCACTTT. As protein: CASGRYGGGSPLHF.

The chain employs TRBV6-2 or TRBV6-3 and TRBJ2-1; 12 bases map to TRBD2. Trimming at V came to 5 bases and at J to 8 bases, leaving 4 bases not matched to a gene. CDR1 and CDR2 (germline): MNHEY, SVGEGT. CDR3 length equals 14 residues. CDR3 nucleotide sequence: TGTGCCAGCAGTAACCGACTAGCGGGAGATGAGCAGTTCTTC. It is translated as CASSNRLAGDEQFF.

This sequence joins TRBV28 and TRBJ2-1; D unresolved. V was shortened by 3 bases and J by 10 bases, with 10 bases between the two germline ends. Germline assignment: CDR1 MDHEN and CDR2 SYDVKM. The CDR3 extends over 12 amino acids. This chain's CDR3 is CASSLSRLEQFF. CDR3 nucleotide sequence: TGTGCCAGCAGTTTGAGTCGTTTGGAGCAGTTCTTC.

The chain recombines TRBV7-9 with TRBJ1-2; 12 bases fit TRBD1. Germline V lookup: CDR1 SEHNR, CDR2 FQNEAQ (reference sequence). This CDR3 spans 16 amino acids. Unmatched junction bases numbered 7, after V lost 1 base and J lost 7 bases. CDR3 DNA sequence: TGTGCCAGCAGCTTAGACGGGACAGGGGGCTTGGTTGGCTACACCTTC. Protein sequence: CASSLDGTGGLVGYTF.

The chain employs TRBV6-5 and TRBJ2-2, with D perhaps matching TRBD1 (6 bases). Looked up from germline, CDR1 is MNHEY and CDR2 is SVGAGI. V lost 6 bases to trimming and J lost 5 bases, with 13 bases between them. The CDR3 has 14 amino acids. Here the CDR3 reads CASRSRGETGELFF. The CDR3 DNA reads TGTGCCAGCAGGTCCAGGGGTGAAACCGGGGAGCTGTTTTTT.

The chain has TRBV18 and TRBJ1-3, with D perhaps matching TRBD1 (5 bases). The CDR3 is 19 residues long. The germline CDR1 and CDR2 sequences are KGHSH and LQKENI. V lost 6 bases to trimming and J lost 2 bases, with 26 bases between them. CDR3 sequence reads: CASSRSTGLQSTPGNTIYF. As DNA, the CDR3 is TGTGCCAGCTCCCGCTCTACAGGTCTCCAATCCACGCCTGGAAACACCATATATTTT.